This T cell receptor (beta chain) was retrieved from a study of shared clonotypes between healthy human individuals. Looking at the study overall: Per-donor plates numbered three CD4 naive, three CD4 memory, two CD8 naive and one CD8 memory.

This table comes from immunoSEQ multiplex PCR, and its TCRdb copy is limited to in-frame clones, with some not included. The sample lists nearly 750,000 clones, over 60% occurring once. The germline V gene has CDR1 MNHNS and CDR2 SASEGT. The CDR3 extends over 18 amino acids. With 0 bases clipped from V and 2 bases from J, the junction kept 9 bases outside the gene matches. This chain uses TRBV6-1 with TRBJ2-2; 7 bases map to TRBD2. This TCR was recovered from a woman between 25 and 40 years old in good health. The material sequenced was memory CD4+ T cells sorted from blood. Subset: CD45RA-negative fraction. DNA of the CDR3: TGTGCCAGCAGTGAAGCGGAGGCAGCTAGCGGAAACACCGGGGAGCTGTTTTTT. It is translated as CASSEAEAASGNTGELFF.